This T cell receptor beta chain is from a study of T cell repertoires in cytomegalovirus infection. Study summary: It can be stated that public TCR beta signatures indicated CMV infection as well as a matching HLA type.

TCRdb called the reads again in MiXCR, with one record for every CDR3 protein. This table has 200,000 to 250,000 distinct CDR3 sequences, roughly 20% appearing once. In the case of this clonotype: Its specificity is unknown.

Germline CDR1 is SEHNR and CDR2 is FQNEAQ (reference sequence). The CDR3 sequence is 18 residues long. Deletions cut 5 bases from V and 1 base from J, with 21 bases between. General study points: Carriers of CMV and the relevant HLA type were discriminated by public TCR beta frequency. The ex vivo response showed dominance by HLA-C-restricted CMV-specific TCR beta clonotypes.

The sample taken for sequencing was CD8+ T cells from PBMCs. The clonotype was recovered from a human donor in good health (CMV status not recorded). Some clones in this sample may be carry-over from other donors' samples. V gene TRBV7-9 combines with J gene TRBJ1-3, with unresolved D. This chain's CDR3 is CASSLGFVTDPSGNTIYF. CDR3 in DNA: TGTGCCAGCAGCCTGGGTTTTGTGACCGACCCTTCTGGAAACACCATATATTTT. Full variable domain (missing parts from reference TRBV7-9 and TRBJ1-3): DTGVSQNPRHKITKRGQNVTFRCDPISEHNRLYWYRQTLGQGPEFLTYFQNEAQLEKSRLLSDRFSAERPKGSFSTLEIQRTEQGDSAMYLCASSLGFVTDPSGNTIYFGEGSWLTVV.